This record looks at one TCR beta chain sequence and its context. Its antigen is not identified. The sample is drawn from a study of cytomegalovirus exposure and HLA in healthy donors. The V and J ends lost 4 bases and 5 bases, in that order; junction bases with no gene match: 6. Per germline, CDR1 SGHRS and CDR2 YFSETQ. The CDR3 runs to 15 residues. General study points: The authors later found most CMV-associated TCR beta chains appeared HLA-restricted. Most of the TCR beta V segments (in an earlier analysis) were productive either about 87% or about 30% of the time.

The primer mix had 60 Vbeta and 13 Jbeta primers. Original processing methods: Approximately 12 million of tens of millions of unique TCR beta chains were shared, per a later count. Clones were read by immunoSEQ multiplex PCR, and TCRdb kept only the in-frame ones, dropping some. Clone size and V and J calls were adopted from that table, with D and trimming inferred from the DNA. This table has over 80,000 clones, roughly 80% appearing once. Sequencing was performed on PBMCs. The chain links TRBV5-1 to TRBJ2-2; 9 nucleotides align to TRBD1. This receptor was obtained from a man younger than 40 in good health and CMV-seropositive. The CDR3 DNA follows: TGCGCCAGCAGCCTGGGACAGGGTGCGACCGGGGAGCTGTTTTTT. This translates into CASSLGQGATGELFF.